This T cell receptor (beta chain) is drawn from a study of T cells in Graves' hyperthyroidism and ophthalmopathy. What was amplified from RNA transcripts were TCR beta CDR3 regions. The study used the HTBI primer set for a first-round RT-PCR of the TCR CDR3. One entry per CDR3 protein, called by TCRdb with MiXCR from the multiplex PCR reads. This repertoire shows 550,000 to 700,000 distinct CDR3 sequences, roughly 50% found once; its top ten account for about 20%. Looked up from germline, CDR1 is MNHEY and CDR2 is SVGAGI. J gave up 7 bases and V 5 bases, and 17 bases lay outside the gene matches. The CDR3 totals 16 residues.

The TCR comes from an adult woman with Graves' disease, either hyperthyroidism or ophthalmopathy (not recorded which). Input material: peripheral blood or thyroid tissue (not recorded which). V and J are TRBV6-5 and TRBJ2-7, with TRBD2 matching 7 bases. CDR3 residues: CASSRAKGGSRAEQYF. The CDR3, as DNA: TGTGCCAGCAGTCGAGCTAAGGGAGGGTCTCGGGCAGAGCAGTACTTC.